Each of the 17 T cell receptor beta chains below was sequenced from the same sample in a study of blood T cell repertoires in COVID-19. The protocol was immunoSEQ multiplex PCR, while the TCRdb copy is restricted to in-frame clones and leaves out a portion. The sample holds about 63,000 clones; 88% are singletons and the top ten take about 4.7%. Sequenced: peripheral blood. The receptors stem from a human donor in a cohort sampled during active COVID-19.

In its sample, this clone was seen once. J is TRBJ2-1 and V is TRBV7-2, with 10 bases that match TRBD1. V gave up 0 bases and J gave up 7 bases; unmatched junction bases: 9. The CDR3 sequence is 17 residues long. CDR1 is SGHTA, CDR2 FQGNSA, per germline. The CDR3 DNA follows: TGTGCCAGCAGCTTAGCGTCGTCTAAGGGACAGGGGAATGAGCAGTTCTTC. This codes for CASSLASSKGQGNEQFF.

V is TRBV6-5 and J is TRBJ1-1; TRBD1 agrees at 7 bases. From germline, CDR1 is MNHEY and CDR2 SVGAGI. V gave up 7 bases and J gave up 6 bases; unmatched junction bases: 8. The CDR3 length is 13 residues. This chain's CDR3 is CASKRDSNAEAFF. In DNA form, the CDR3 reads TGTGCCAGCAAAAGGGACAGCAATGCTGAAGCTTTCTTT.

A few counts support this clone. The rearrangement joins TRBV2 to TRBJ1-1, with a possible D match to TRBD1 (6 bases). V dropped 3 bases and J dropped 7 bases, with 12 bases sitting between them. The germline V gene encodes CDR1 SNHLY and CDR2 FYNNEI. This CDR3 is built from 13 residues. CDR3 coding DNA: TGTGCCAGCAGTGATTCTGGACAGAATGAAGCTTTCTTT. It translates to CASSDSGQNEAFF.

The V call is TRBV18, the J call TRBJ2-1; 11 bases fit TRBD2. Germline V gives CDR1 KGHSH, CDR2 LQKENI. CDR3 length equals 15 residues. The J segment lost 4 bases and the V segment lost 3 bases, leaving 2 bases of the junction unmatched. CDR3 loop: CASSPGLAEYNEQFF. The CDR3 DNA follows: TGTGCCAGCTCACCGGGACTAGCGGAGTACAATGAGCAGTTCTTC.

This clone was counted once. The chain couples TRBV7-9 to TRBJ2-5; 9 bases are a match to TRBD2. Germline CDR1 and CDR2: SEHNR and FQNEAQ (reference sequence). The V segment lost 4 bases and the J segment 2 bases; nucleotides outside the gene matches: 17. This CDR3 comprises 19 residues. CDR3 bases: TGTGCCAGCAGCTCCTTTCTGAGTAGCGGGAGCGACATACAAGAGACCCAGTACTTC. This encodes CASSSFLSSGSDIQETQYF.

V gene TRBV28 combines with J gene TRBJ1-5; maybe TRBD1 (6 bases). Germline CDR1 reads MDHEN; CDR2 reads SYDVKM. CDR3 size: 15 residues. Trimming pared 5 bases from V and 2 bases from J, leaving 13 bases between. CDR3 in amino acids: CASSPDRERNQPQHF. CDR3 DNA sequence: TGTGCCAGCAGTCCGGACAGAGAACGCAATCAGCCCCAGCATTTT.

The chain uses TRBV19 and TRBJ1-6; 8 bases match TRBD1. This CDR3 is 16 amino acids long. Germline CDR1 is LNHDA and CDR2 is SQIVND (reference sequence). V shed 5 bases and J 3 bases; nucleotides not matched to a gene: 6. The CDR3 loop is CASSLQDRVYNSPLHF. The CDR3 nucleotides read TGTGCCAGTAGTCTCCAGGACAGGGTCTATAATTCACCCCTCCACTTT.

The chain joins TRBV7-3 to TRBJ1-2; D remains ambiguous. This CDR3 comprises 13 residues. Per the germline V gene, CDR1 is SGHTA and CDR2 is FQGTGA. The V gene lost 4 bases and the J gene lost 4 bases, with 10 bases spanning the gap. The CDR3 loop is CASSSSSGYGYTF. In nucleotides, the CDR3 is TGTGCCAGCAGCTCATCCTCGGGCTATGGCTACACCTTC.

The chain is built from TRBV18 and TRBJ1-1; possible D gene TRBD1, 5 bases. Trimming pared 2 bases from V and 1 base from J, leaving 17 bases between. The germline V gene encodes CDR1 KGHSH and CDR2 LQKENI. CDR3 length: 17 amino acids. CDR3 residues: CASSPFGMQGTNTEAFF. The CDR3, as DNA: TGTGCCAGCTCACCATTTGGGATGCAGGGAACGAACACTGAAGCTTTCTTT.

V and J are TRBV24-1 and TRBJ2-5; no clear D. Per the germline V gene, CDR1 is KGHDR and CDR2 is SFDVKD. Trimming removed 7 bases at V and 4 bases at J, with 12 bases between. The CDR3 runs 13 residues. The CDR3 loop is CATREQTRETQYF. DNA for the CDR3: TGTGCCACCAGGGAACAGACACGAGAGACCCAGTACTTC.

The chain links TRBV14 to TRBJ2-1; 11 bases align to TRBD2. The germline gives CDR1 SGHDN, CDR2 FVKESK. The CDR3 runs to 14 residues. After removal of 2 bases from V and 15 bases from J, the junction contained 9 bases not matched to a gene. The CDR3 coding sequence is TGTGCCAGCAGCCAAAGGGCTAGCGGGGGGCCGGGGTTCTTC. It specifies CASSQRASGGPGFF.

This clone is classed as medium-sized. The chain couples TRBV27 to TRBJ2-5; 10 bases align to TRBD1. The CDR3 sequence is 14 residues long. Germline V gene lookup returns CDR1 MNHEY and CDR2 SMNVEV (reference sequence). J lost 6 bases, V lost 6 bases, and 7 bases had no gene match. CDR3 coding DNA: TGTGCCAGCAGATCCAGGACAGGGGGTAAGACCCAGTACTTC. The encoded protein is CASRSRTGGKTQYF.

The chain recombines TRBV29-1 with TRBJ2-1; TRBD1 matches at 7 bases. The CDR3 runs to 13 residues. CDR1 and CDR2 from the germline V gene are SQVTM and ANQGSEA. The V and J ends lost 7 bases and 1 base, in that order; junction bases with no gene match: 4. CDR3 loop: CSDGTASYNEQFF. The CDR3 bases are TGCAGCGACGGGACAGCGTCCTACAATGAGCAGTTCTTC.

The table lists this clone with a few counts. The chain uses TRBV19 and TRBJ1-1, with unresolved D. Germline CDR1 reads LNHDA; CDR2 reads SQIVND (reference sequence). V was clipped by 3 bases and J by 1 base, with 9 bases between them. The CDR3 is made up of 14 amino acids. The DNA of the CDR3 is TGTGCCAGTAGTATGAGGAGCCGGAACACTGAAGCTTTCTTT. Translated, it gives CASSMRSRNTEAFF.

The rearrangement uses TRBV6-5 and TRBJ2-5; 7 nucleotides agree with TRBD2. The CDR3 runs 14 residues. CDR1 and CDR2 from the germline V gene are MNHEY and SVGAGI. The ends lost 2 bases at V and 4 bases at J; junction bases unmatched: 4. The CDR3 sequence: CASSYGTNPETQYF. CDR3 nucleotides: TGTGCCAGCAGTTACGGGACTAACCCAGAGACCCAGTACTTC.

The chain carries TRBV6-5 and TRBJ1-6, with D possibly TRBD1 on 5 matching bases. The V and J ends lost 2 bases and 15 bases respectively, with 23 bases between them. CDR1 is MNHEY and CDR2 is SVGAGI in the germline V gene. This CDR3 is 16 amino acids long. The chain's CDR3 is CASSYSITDTLDGLHF. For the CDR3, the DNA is TGTGCCAGCAGTTACAGCATAACGGACACCCTAGATGGCCTCCACTTT.

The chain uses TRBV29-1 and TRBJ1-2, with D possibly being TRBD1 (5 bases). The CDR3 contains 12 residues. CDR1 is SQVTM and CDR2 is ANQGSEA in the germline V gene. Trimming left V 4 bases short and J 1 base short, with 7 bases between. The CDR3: CSVVTDNYGYTF. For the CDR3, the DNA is TGCAGCGTTGTGACAGATAACTATGGCTACACCTTC.